These 28 T cell receptor beta chains were all obtained from the same sample, sequenced in a study of blood T cell repertoires in COVID-19. Sequencing was performed with immunoSEQ multiplex PCR; in TCRdb, only in-frame clones are kept and a portion is missing. This table holds around 250,000 clones, 70% to 85% found once. Sequenced input: peripheral blood. These receptor sequences come from an elderly woman with acute or convalescent COVID-19.

V usage is TRBV27 and J usage is TRBJ2-3; D unclear. V was pared by 5 bases and J by 7 bases, with 7 bases between. CDR3 length: 11 residues. Germline values: CDR1 MNHEY, CDR2 SMNVEV (reference sequence). CDR3 nucleotides: TGTGCCAGCAGTAATTTCTATACGCAGTATTTT. Protein product: CASSNFYTQYF.

A single count supports this clone. V gene TRBV29-1 combines with J gene TRBJ1-3; 9 nucleotides match TRBD1. V shed 0 bases, J shed 4 bases, and the junction held 4 bases outside the gene matches. This CDR3 is built from 15 residues. Germline lookup yields CDR1 SQVTM and CDR2 ANQGSEA. Here the CDR3 reads CSVEDPDRGGNTIYF. CDR3 nucleotide sequence: TGCAGCGTTGAAGACCCGGACAGGGGAGGAAACACCATATATTTT.

The chain links TRBV4-1 to TRBJ1-5; 8 bases are a match to TRBD1. Germline values: CDR1 MGHRA, CDR2 YSYEKL. The CDR3 sequence is 15 residues long. V shed 4 bases, J shed 2 bases, and the junction held 4 bases outside the gene matches. CDR3 region: CASSRDRTGNQPQHF. The DNA of the CDR3 is TGCGCCAGCAGCCGGGACAGGACCGGCAATCAGCCCCAGCATTTT.

This clone occurred once. The chain joins TRBV28 to TRBJ1-2, with D unclear. Germline-derived CDR1 and CDR2 are MDHEN and SYDVKM. Between the trimmed V and J ends, which lost 3 bases and 2 bases, there was a span of 13 bases. This CDR3 region has 15 residues. In nucleotides, the CDR3 is TGTGCCAGCAGTTTGTCGGCGGCAATGAACTATGGCTACACCTTC. Translated: CASSLSAAMNYGYTF.

V and J are TRBV19 and TRBJ2-1, with 7 bases that match TRBD2. Germline values: CDR1 LNHDA, CDR2 SQIVND (reference sequence). V lost 6 bases, J lost 0 bases, and 8 bases stayed unmatched. The CDR3 runs to 16 residues. This CDR3 is CASRKFAGDSYNEQFF. DNA for the CDR3: TGTGCCAGTAGGAAATTTGCGGGGGACTCCTACAATGAGCAGTTCTTC.

The rearrangement uses TRBV19 and TRBJ2-1; TRBD2 aligns across 11 bases. The CDR3 covers 17 residues. The V segment lost 6 bases and the J segment 3 bases; nucleotides outside the gene matches: 10. Germline CDR1 and CDR2: LNHDA and SQIVND (reference sequence). CDR3 nucleotide sequence: TGTGCCAGTAGCGGGCCGGGACTAGCGGTCCGCTACAATGAGCAGTTCTTC. This sequence encodes CASSGPGLAVRYNEQFF.

The chain combines TRBV18 with TRBJ2-6; TRBD1 agrees at 8 bases. The V and J ends lost 4 bases and 0 bases, in that order; junction bases with no gene match: 5. Germline V lookup: CDR1 KGHSH, CDR2 LQKENI. This CDR3 has 17 amino acids. This CDR3 reads CASSRDRGSSGANVLTF. The CDR3 nucleotides are TGTGCCAGCTCACGCGACAGGGGAAGCTCTGGGGCCAACGTCCTGACTTTC.

The V and J genes are TRBV2 and TRBJ1-5, with 7 bases lining up with TRBD1. V was pared by 4 bases and J by 7 bases, with 7 bases of the junction left unmatched. The CDR3 extends over 14 amino acids. The V gene's germline CDR1 is SNHLY and CDR2 FYNNEI. CDR3 residues: CASSGTGAGQPQHF. In nucleotides, the CDR3 is TGTGCCAGCAGTGGTACAGGGGCTGGGCAGCCCCAGCATTTT.

The gene calls are TRBV6-5 and TRBJ2-7; TRBD2 agrees at 9 bases. This CDR3 is 14 amino acids long. CDR1 MNHEY and CDR2 SVGAGI come from the germline V gene. With 7 bases clipped from V and 4 bases from J, the junction kept 8 bases outside the gene matches. As DNA, the CDR3 is TGTGCCAGCATGAATAGCGGGGGAGGATACGAGCAGTACTTC. This gives the protein CASMNSGGGYEQYF.

V and J are TRBV4-2 and TRBJ1-2, with 9 bases matching TRBD1. Germline V gene sequence: CDR1 LGHNA, CDR2 YNFKEQ. V shed 3 bases, J shed 8 bases, and the junction held 13 bases outside the gene matches. The CDR3 consists of 16 residues. As DNA, the CDR3 is TGTGCCAGCAGCCAGGAACCGGGACAGGGTCGTTTAGGCTACACCTTC. Translating it yields CASSQEPGQGRLGYTF.

This chain links TRBV24-1 with TRBJ2-3, with 11 bases that match TRBD2. The CDR3 spans 16 residues. Trimming at V came to 3 bases and at J to 1 base, leaving 2 bases not matched to a gene. Germline assignment: CDR1 KGHDR and CDR2 SFDVKD. The CDR3 loop is CATSDHSGGGTDTQYF. CDR3 sequence (DNA): TGTGCCACCAGTGATCATAGCGGGGGGGGCACAGATACGCAGTATTTT.

The gene calls are TRBV2 and TRBJ1-2, with 9 positions matching TRBD1. Germline V gene sequence: CDR1 SNHLY, CDR2 FYNNEI. The trim removed 6 bases at V and 6 bases at J, leaving 8 bases unmatched. There are 14 residues in the CDR3. The CDR3 protein is CASSRTGEENGYTF. DNA for the CDR3: TGTGCCAGCAGCCGGACAGGGGAGGAGAATGGCTACACCTTC.

V and J are TRBV10-3 and TRBJ1-1; the D is unclear. Germline assignment: CDR1 ENHRY and CDR2 SYGVKD. Trimming pared 6 bases from V and 1 base from J, leaving 6 bases between. The CDR3 is 12 residues long. The CDR3 here is CAISPENTEAFF. The CDR3 DNA reads TGTGCCATCAGCCCAGAGAACACTGAAGCTTTCTTT.

The rearrangement links TRBV19 to TRBJ1-5; tentatively, D is TRBD1 (5 bases). Trimming took 6 bases from V and 6 from J, leaving 18 bases between them. The CDR3 has 15 amino acids. Germline lookup yields CDR1 LNHDA and CDR2 SQIVND (reference sequence). The CDR3: CASRRDVGATQPQHF. Written as DNA, the CDR3 is TGTGCCAGTAGGCGCGATGTAGGGGCCACTCAGCCCCAGCATTTT.

The rearrangement joins TRBV12-3 or TRBV12-4 to TRBJ2-7; D may be TRBD1 (5 bases). Trimming removed 6 bases at V and 3 bases at J, with 9 bases between. This CDR3 has 12 residues. CDR3: CASSHDSYEQYF. The DNA of the CDR3 is TGTGCCAGCAGCCACGACAGCTACGAGCAGTACTTC.

V is TRBV28 and J is TRBJ2-1; TRBD2 matches 10 bases. The CDR3 has 15 residues. V lost 3 bases to trimming and J lost 8 bases; unmatched junction nucleotides: 7. Looked up from germline, CDR1 is MDHEN and CDR2 is SYDVKM. DNA of the CDR3: TGTGCCAGCAGTTTGAAAGCGGGAGGGCCCTATGAGCAGTTCTTC. Encoded protein: CASSLKAGGPYEQFF.

This clone was seen just once. The chain employs TRBV19 and TRBJ1-2, with D perhaps matching TRBD1 (6 bases). The germline V gene has CDR1 LNHDA and CDR2 SQIVND (reference sequence). V lost 3 bases, J lost 6 bases, and 20 bases lay in between. CDR3 length equals 16 residues. The CDR3 DNA is TGTGCCAGTAGTATCCTTACAGGGAATTTTGGGGATGGCTACACCTTC. It is translated as CASSILTGNFGDGYTF.

This clone was recorded once. The V and J genes are TRBV6-1 and TRBJ2-3; no firm D call. The germline V and J ends were trimmed by 3 bases and 4 bases, with 11 bases remaining between them. This CDR3 has 14 residues. Germline loops: CDR1 MNHNS, CDR2 SASEGT. CDR3 in DNA: TGTGCCAGCAGTGAGGGCTACCCACCAGATACGCAGTATTTT. Translating gives CASSEGYPPDTQYF.

In its sample, this clone was seen once. The rearrangement joins TRBV5-1 to TRBJ1-5; D is unresolved. Trimming took 4 bases from V and 7 from J, leaving 18 bases between them. CDR3 size: 15 residues. Germline V gene data show CDR1 as SGHRS and CDR2 as YFSETQ. The CDR3 loop is CASSAEGVLGQPQHF. Written as DNA, the CDR3 is TGCGCCAGCAGCGCGGAGGGTGTCTTGGGCCAGCCCCAGCATTTT.

The genes are TRBV9 and TRBJ2-2; 7 nucleotides align to TRBD1. CDR3 length: 16 residues. The V and J ends lost 4 bases and 1 base, in that order; junction bases with no gene match: 7. In germline, CDR1 is SGDLS, CDR2 YYNGEE. CDR3 bases: TGTGCCAGCAGCTCCTCGGGACAGTTGAACACCGGGGAGCTGTTTTTT. Protein product: CASSSSGQLNTGELFF.

The chain recombines TRBV18 with TRBJ1-3, with D perhaps matching TRBD1 (6 bases). The CDR3 is made up of 15 amino acids. CDR1 is KGHSH and CDR2 is LQKENI in the germline V gene. V was trimmed by 6 bases and J by 4 bases, leaving 16 bases between them. As DNA, the CDR3 is TGTGCCAGCTCCCACGACAGGACGGGAGGAAACACCATATATTTT. Protein sequence: CASSHDRTGGNTIYF. The full variable domain, completed using reference TRBV18 and TRBJ1-3, is NAGVMQNPRHLVRRRGQEARLRCSPMKGHSHVYWYRQLPEEGLKFMVYLQKENIIDESGMPKERFSAEFPKEGPSILRIQQVVRGDSAAYFCASSHDRTGGNTIYFGEGSWLTVV.

The chain combines TRBV7-2 with TRBJ1-3; D gene unclear. V lost 0 bases, J lost 6 bases, and 15 bases lay in between. The germline V gene has CDR1 SGHTA and CDR2 FQGNSA. The CDR3 is 16 residues long. Here the CDR3 DNA reads TGTGCCAGCAGCTTAGCCGGAACGACGGGAGTAAACACCATATATTTT. Translated, it gives CASSLAGTTGVNTIYF.

The chain is built from TRBV5-1 and TRBJ2-3; D might be TRBD1 (5 bases). V was cut by 5 bases and J by 2 bases, with 12 bases left in between. The CDR3 sequence is 14 residues long. Germline V lookup: CDR1 SGHRS, CDR2 YFSETQ. DNA for the CDR3: TGCGCCAGCAGGCCTGTGACAGACACAGATACGCAGTATTTT. This sequence encodes CASRPVTDTDTQYF.

J is TRBJ1-2 and V is TRBV7-9; TRBD1 aligns across 9 bases. Germline trimming cut 7 bases from V and 6 bases from J; bases unmatched to any gene: 6. The CDR3 runs to 13 residues. Germline V gene sequence: CDR1 SEHNR, CDR2 FQNEAQ (reference sequence). CDR3 nucleotide sequence: TGTGCCAGCACGATACAGGGGGCAAATGGCTACACCTTC. Its translation is CASTIQGANGYTF. Supplemented by reference TRBV7-9 and TRBJ1-2, the full variable domain reads DTGVSQNPRHKITKRGQNVTFRCDPISEHNRLYWYRQTLGQGPEFLTYFQNEAQLEKSRLLSDRFSAERPKGSFSTLEIQRTEQGDSAMYLCASTIQGANGYTFGSGTRLTVV.

The gene calls are TRBV7-9 and TRBJ1-2, with 9 bases that match TRBD1. The junction had 12 bases not matched to a gene; V was cut back by 5 bases and J by 8 bases. The CDR3 is 15 amino acids. Germline values: CDR1 SEHNR, CDR2 FQNEAQ (reference sequence). CDR3 nucleotide sequence: TGTGCCAGCAGCCCCTACACCGGGACAGGGTTCGGCTACACCTTC. Protein: CASSPYTGTGFGYTF.

This chain uses TRBV6-2 or TRBV6-3 with TRBJ2-5; D gene ambiguous. The length of the CDR3 is 12 residues. Germline V lookup: CDR1 MNHEY, CDR2 SVGEGT. V lost 4 bases to trimming and J lost 5 bases, with 8 bases between them. CDR3 region: CASSWYRETQYF. The DNA of the CDR3 is TGTGCCAGCAGTTGGTACCGGGAGACCCAGTACTTC.

This chain joins TRBV11-2 and TRBJ2-1, with 8 nucleotides matching TRBD2. Germline V gene sequence: CDR1 SGHAT, CDR2 FQNNGV. Trimming took 2 bases from V and 8 from J; bases not matched to a gene: 8. The CDR3 is 15 residues long. CDR3 region: CASSLTWTSSYEQFF. CDR3 bases: TGTGCCAGCAGCTTAACCTGGACTAGCTCGTATGAGCAGTTCTTC.

This chain joins TRBV5-1 and TRBJ1-1; D ambiguous. Germline V gene data show CDR1 as SGHRS and CDR2 as YFSETQ. Trimming left V 0 bases short and J 5 bases short, with 11 bases between. The CDR3 has 14 residues. CDR3 in DNA: TGCGCCAGCAGCTTGGAGGGAGGGTATACTGAAGCTTTCTTT. Its translation is CASSLEGGYTEAFF.